A selection of T cell receptor beta chains follows, all from one sample in a study of CD8 T cells in ankylosing spondylitis. MiXCR, applied by TCRdb to the 5' RACE reads, yields one record per CDR3 protein. The table includes some 800,000 distinct CDR3 sequences, roughly 10% detected once. The sequenced sample consisted of blood, either unsorted or a sorted T cell fraction (not recorded which). The receptors were sampled from a male donor with ankylosing spondylitis. The CDR3 runs from the conserved cysteine through the conserved F or W.

TRBJ2-2 | TRBV4-3 | CASSQVVGLNTGELFF
TRBJ2-3 | TRBV10-3 | CAISRAFDTDTQYF
TRBJ2-7 | TRBV12-3/TRBV12-4 | CASSLGRKYEQYF
TRBJ2-2 | TRBV10-3 | CAISESTRGELFF
TRBJ2-1 | TRBV6-5 | CASSWGQGRVNEQFF
TRBJ1-2 | TRBV20-1 | CSADSGDLNGYTF
TRBJ2-3 | TRBV20-1 | CSASTGPGNTQYF
TRBJ2-3 | TRBV5-1 | CASSLRTDASTDTQYF
TRBJ2-5 | TRBV6-5 | CASSYFTTQETQYF
TRBJ1-2 | TRBV6-2/TRBV6-3 | CASSSSQGAGYTF
TRBJ1-2 | TRBV20-1 | CSARNTGYGYTF
TRBJ1-1 | TRBV7-9 | CASSLGVRGEAFF
TRBJ1-5 | TRBV20-1 | CSARDPYENQPQHF
TRBJ2-3 | TRBV12-3/TRBV12-4 | CASSGGTSLDTQYF
TRBJ2-2 | TRBV7-2 | CASSFLTSGELFF
TRBJ1-3 | TRBV6-1 | CASSRVRGYGNTIYF
TRBJ1-3 | TRBV4-3 | CASSQVVELSGNTIYF
TRBJ1-1 | TRBV10-3 | CAISVGSRDTNTEAFF
TRBJ2-4 | TRBV12-3/TRBV12-4 | CASSELAKNIQYF
TRBJ2-7 | TRBV9 | CASSVTPSSYEQYF
TRBJ2-3 | TRBV5-5 | CASNRGLAQSTDTQYF
TRBJ2-1 | TRBV20-1 | CSARVGLAGKSSYNEQFF
TRBJ2-7 | TRBV15 | CATGQGLSYEQYF
TRBJ1-2 | TRBV20-1 | CSAREGANYGYTF
TRBJ2-7 | TRBV14 | CASSPLLGLYEQYF
TRBJ2-3 | TRBV11-2 | CASTPDRAQADTQYF
TRBJ2-1 | TRBV5-1 | CASSLDRGRRDEQFF
TRBJ2-7 | TRBV6-1 | CASSAGTLYEQYF
TRBJ2-7 | TRBV5-1 | CASRTRDEQYF
TRBJ2-7 | TRBV6-1 | CASRNGNSWYEQYF
TRBJ2-5 | TRBV4-2 | CASSQGPRTGETQYF
TRBJ2-5 | TRBV7-2 | CASSLNWGWSQETQYF
TRBJ1-1 | TRBV14 | CASSQEMHSVTEAFF
TRBJ2-1 | TRBV7-2 | CASSLSPGYNEQFF
TRBJ2-5 | TRBV20-1 | CSARGPTGVQETQYF
TRBJ2-7 | TRBV20-1 | CSARAGTSAGYDEQYF
TRBJ1-2 | TRBV5-1 | CASSFVDNYGYTF
TRBJ1-1 | TRBV10-2 | CASRKQGLLTEAFF
TRBJ2-7 | TRBV20-1 | CSVLRSYEQYF
TRBJ2-4 | TRBV18 | CASSERQGGKNIQYF
TRBJ2-2 | TRBV5-1 | CASRDPSNTGELFF
TRBJ2-3 | TRBV6-4 | CASSDSEGYSTDTQYF
TRBJ1-4 | TRBV18 | CASSSSSTGPTNEKLFF
TRBJ2-4 | TRBV4-2 | CASSQVGLADNIQYF
TRBJ1-2 | TRBV12-3/TRBV12-4 | CASRPTAARGYTF
TRBJ1-1 | TRBV6-1 | CASRGDTMNTEAFF
TRBJ2-3 | TRBV29-1 | CSVEKLVSVGTGQYF
TRBJ1-2 | TRBV6-5 | CASSYSARVVGGYTF
TRBJ2-1 | TRBV6-5 | CASSYSTSGTRRDEQFF
TRBJ1-3 | TRBV5-1 | CASSLGTAIGNTIYF
TRBJ2-1 | TRBV5-1 | CASSISTNYNEQFF
TRBJ1-2 | TRBV4-3 | CASSQDLNTGYTF
TRBJ1-2 | TRBV30 | CAWSAGYYGYTF
TRBJ2-5 | TRBV2 | CASTYQETQYF
TRBJ1-2 | TRBV7-2 | CASSSDRTNYGYTF
TRBJ2-3 | TRBV6-1 | CASRKTGKSTDTQYF
TRBJ1-1 | TRBV5-4 | CASEARGVEAFF
TRBJ1-4 | TRBV29-1 | CSVEDPLGEKLFF
TRBJ2-1 | TRBV20-1 | CSASREREVLNEQFF
TRBJ2-5 | TRBV6-5 | CASSYSLGPGEETQYF